The rows below give T cell receptor beta chains drawn from one sample of a study of blood T cell repertoires in COVID-19. The repertoire was sequenced with immunoSEQ multiplex PCR; TCRdb's copy has only in-frame clones and lacks some. The sample contains about 100,000 clones, 70% to 90% of which appear only once. Material: peripheral blood. The receptors stem from a human donor in a cohort sampled during active COVID-19. CDR3s include the opening cysteine and the closing phenylalanine or tryptophan. A D gene is named only where the DNA matches it firmly. Expanded clones get a size class; other rows say once, few or many, or leave the size out.

CASSTSPGAYEQYF	TGTGCCAGCAGCACTTCCCCGGGAGCTTACGAGCAGTACTTC	NA	TRBJ2-7	NA	TRBV9
CAAGGGTQHF	TGTGCCGCGGGGGGAGGGACCCAGCATTTT	NA	TRBJ1-5	NA	TRBV19
CATSRSRGGTDTQYF	TGTGCCACCAGCAGATCCAGGGGTGGCACAGATACGCAGTATTTT	NA	TRBJ2-3	NA	TRBV15
CASSLWTGLSTDTQYF	TGTGCCAGCTCACTGTGGACGGGGTTGAGCACAGATACGCAGTATTTT	NA	TRBJ2-3	NA	TRBV18
CSVGTGPSYEQYF	TGCAGCGTTGGGACAGGGCCTTCCTACGAGCAGTACTTC	TRBD1	TRBJ2-7	NA	TRBV29-1
CASSYQTDPSFEAFF	TGTGCCAGCAGCTATCAGACAGATCCGTCCTTTGAAGCTTTCTTT	NA	TRBJ1-1	NA	TRBV6-5
CASSAGAVGTEAFF	TGTGCCAGCAGCGCAGGTGCTGTGGGCACTGAAGCTTTCTTT	NA	TRBJ1-1	NA	TRBV11-3
CAITLGTENTEAFF	TGTGCCATCACGCTTGGGACAGAGAACACTGAAGCTTTCTTT	TRBD1	TRBJ1-1	NA	TRBV10-3
CASSIPGGGQETQYF	TGTGCCAGTAGTATACCAGGGGGCGGACAAGAGACCCAGTACTTC	TRBD1	TRBJ2-5	once	TRBV19
CASSLRGGYQPQHF	TGTGCCAGCAGTCTTCGGGGGGGGTATCAGCCCCAGCATTTT	NA	TRBJ1-5	once	TRBV27
CASSQGPTAYREKLFF	TGCGCCAGCAGCCAGGGCCCCACGGCTTACAGGGAAAAACTGTTTTTT	NA	TRBJ1-4	NA	TRBV4-1
CAISLRVPYNEQFF	TGTGCCATCAGTTTGCGGGTCCCCTACAATGAGCAGTTCTTC	NA	TRBJ2-1	NA	TRBV10-3
CASSLLGRGGELFF	TGCGCCAGCAGCTTGCTCGGGAGGGGCGGGGAGCTGTTTTTT	TRBD2	TRBJ2-2	NA	TRBV5-1
CASSVAGPTRETQYF	TGTGCCAGCAGCGTAGCGGGCCCTACCCGGGAGACCCAGTACTTC	TRBD2	TRBJ2-5	NA	TRBV7-9
CASSLGVSGRLETQYF	TGTGCCAGCAGTTTGGGGGTTAGCGGGAGATTAGAGACCCAGTACTTC	TRBD2	TRBJ2-5	NA	TRBV27
CASSSRNREGNTIYF	TGTGCCAGCAGCTCCCGAAACAGGGAGGGAAACACCATATATTTT	NA	TRBJ1-3	NA	TRBV27
CASSQNAGTENQPQHF	TGTGCCAGCAGCCAAAACGCCGGGACAGAGAATCAGCCCCAGCATTTT	TRBD1	TRBJ1-5	NA	TRBV4-2
CSGRGYTF	TGCAGTGGTCGGGGCTACACCTTC	NA	TRBJ1-2	NA	TRBV20-1
CASSSKRASSYEQYF	TGTGCCAGCAGCTCTAAGCGGGCAAGCTCCTACGAGCAGTACTTC	NA	TRBJ2-7	once	TRBV28
CASHLAGFNTGELFF	TGCGCCAGCCATCTAGCGGGATTTAACACCGGGGAGCTGTTTTTT	TRBD2	TRBJ2-2	NA	TRBV5-1
CASRRGGETEAFF	TGTGCCAGCAGACGGGGGGGAGAAACTGAAGCTTTCTTT	NA	TRBJ1-1	NA	TRBV28
CASSLQAGAYNEQFF	TGTGCCAGCAGCTTGCAAGCGGGGGCCTACAATGAGCAGTTCTTC	TRBD2	TRBJ2-1	few	TRBV5-4
CASSLGDGGEETQYF	TGTGCCAGCAGCTTAGGGGATGGGGGCGAAGAGACCCAGTACTTC	NA	TRBJ2-5	NA	TRBV7-8
CASSTGQNYGYTF	TGTGCCAGCAGCACTGGACAGAACTATGGCTACACCTTC	NA	TRBJ1-2	NA	TRBV5-4
CASRRFRDSMNTEAFF	TGTGCCAGCAGACGATTCAGGGACTCCATGAACACTGAAGCTTTCTTT	NA	TRBJ1-1	once	TRBV11-2
CASSLNRAHGYTF	TGTGCCAGCAGTTTAAACAGGGCTCATGGCTACACCTTC	NA	TRBJ1-2	NA	TRBV12-3/TRBV12-4
CASSLYGEAFF	TGTGCCAGCAGTTTATACGGTGAAGCTTTCTTT	NA	TRBJ1-1	NA	TRBV28
CASSARTGLVYEQYF	TGTGCCAGCTCAGCCCGGACAGGTTTGGTCTACGAGCAGTACTTC	TRBD1	TRBJ2-7	NA	TRBV18
CASSLRGNAQGEQYF	TGTGCCAGCAGCTTAAGGGGGAACGCCCAGGGGGAGCAGTACTTC	NA	TRBJ2-7	NA	TRBV7-2
CATSRDQVQGLGTGELFF	TGTGCCACCAGCAGAGATCAAGTGCAGGGGCTCGGCACCGGGGAGCTGTTTTTT	NA	TRBJ2-2	NA	TRBV15
CASSYSSGQGYGYTF	TGTGCCAGCAGTTACTCGTCAGGACAGGGATATGGCTACACCTTC	TRBD1	TRBJ1-2	few	TRBV6-5
CASSGTGIETQYF	TGTGCCAGCAGTGGGACAGGAATAGAGACCCAGTACTTC	TRBD1	TRBJ2-5	NA	TRBV2
CASSQDRRGEQFF	TGTGCCAGCAGCCAAGATCGGAGGGGTGAGCAGTTCTTC	NA	TRBJ2-1	NA	TRBV4-2
CASSNSIYRGYTF	TGTGCCAGTTCGAACAGCATCTATCGTGGCTACACCTTC	NA	TRBJ1-2	NA	TRBV12-3/TRBV12-4
CASSPTGDTEAFF	TGTGCCAGCAGTCCAACAGGGGACACTGAAGCTTTCTTT	TRBD1	TRBJ1-1	NA	TRBV12-3/TRBV12-4
CATSGQGVHEQYF	TGTGCCACCTCGGGACAGGGGGTCCACGAGCAGTACTTC	TRBD1	TRBJ2-7	NA	TRBV10-3
CASSFGGQGQSPLHF	TGTGCCAGCAGTTTCGGCGGACAGGGGCAATCACCCCTCCACTTT	TRBD1	TRBJ1-6	NA	TRBV27
CASSKGGEDHNEQFF	TGTGCCAGCAGCAAAGGCGGGGAGGACCACAATGAGCAGTTCTTC	NA	TRBJ2-1	NA	TRBV21-1
CASTPGLGELFF	TGTGCCAGCACCCCAGGTCTCGGGGAGCTGTTTTTT	NA	TRBJ2-2	few	TRBV12-3/TRBV12-4
CASSSPNIAEQYF	TGTGCCAGCAGCTCACCGAACATCGCCGAGCAGTACTTC	NA	TRBJ2-7	NA	TRBV13
CASSPGQVNTEAFF	TGCGCCAGCAGCCCCGGACAGGTGAACACTGAAGCTTTCTTT	TRBD1	TRBJ1-1	NA	TRBV5-1
CASSPHRGAAQETQYF	TGTGCCAGCAGCCCCCATCGGGGTGCGGCCCAAGAGACCCAGTACTTC	NA	TRBJ2-5	NA	TRBV7-7
CASSTPGQVYEQYF	TGCGCCAGCAGCACCCCGGGACAGGTCTACGAGCAGTACTTC	TRBD1	TRBJ2-7	NA	TRBV4-1
CASSLGGPNQPQHF	TGTGCCAGCTCCCTGGGGGGGCCAAATCAGCCCCAGCATTTT	NA	TRBJ1-5	once	TRBV6-5